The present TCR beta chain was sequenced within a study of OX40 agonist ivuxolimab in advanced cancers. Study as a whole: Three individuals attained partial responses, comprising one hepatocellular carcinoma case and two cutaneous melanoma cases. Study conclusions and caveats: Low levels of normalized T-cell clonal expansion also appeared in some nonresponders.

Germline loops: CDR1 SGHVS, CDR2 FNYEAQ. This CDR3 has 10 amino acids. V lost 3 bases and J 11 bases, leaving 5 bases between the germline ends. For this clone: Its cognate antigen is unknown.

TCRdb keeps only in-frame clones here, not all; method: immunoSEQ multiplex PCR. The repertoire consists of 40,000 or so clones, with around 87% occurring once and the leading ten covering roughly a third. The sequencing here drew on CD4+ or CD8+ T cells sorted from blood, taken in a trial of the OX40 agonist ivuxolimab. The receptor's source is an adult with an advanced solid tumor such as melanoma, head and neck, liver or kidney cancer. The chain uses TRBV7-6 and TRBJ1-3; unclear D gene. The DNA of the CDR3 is TGTGCCAGCAGCTTTCTCTCCATATATTTT. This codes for CASSFLSIYF.